Each of the 17 T cell receptor beta chains below was sequenced from the same sample in a study of blood T cell repertoires in COVID-19 (dated by TCRdb to between 2020 and 2021). Libraries came from the immunoSEQ multiplex PCR assay. TCRdb limited this immuneACCESS table to in-frame rearrangements with V and J called. A share of clones is missing; checked studies link under half to unresolved V genes, and the rest is unexplained. This sample comprises just under 75,000 clones, 65% to 85% of them detected only once. Jointly, the top ten make up approximately 2.5% of the sample. The sequencing sample was made of peripheral blood. The receptors here all came from a man older than 75 with active or convalescent COVID-19.

V gene TRBV5-1 combines with J gene TRBJ1-1; 10 bases are a match to TRBD1. In germline, CDR1 is SGHRS, CDR2 YFSETQ. This CDR3 has 15 amino acids. With 3 bases clipped from V and 4 bases from J, the junction kept 6 bases outside the gene matches. Here the CDR3 reads CASSSGTGVGTEAFF. CDR3 DNA sequence: TGCGCCAGCAGCTCCGGGACAGGGGTTGGCACTGAAGCTTTCTTT. The whole variable domain, remainder taken from reference TRBV5-1 and TRBJ1-1, is KAGVTQTPRYLIKTRGQQVTLSCSPISGHRSVSWYQQTPGQGLQFLFEYFSETQRNKGNFPGRFSGRQFSNSRSEMNVSTLELGDSALYLCASSSGTGVGTEAFFGQGTRLTVV.

V is TRBV19 and J is TRBJ2-2; D is unclear. CDR1 and CDR2 (germline): LNHDA, SQIVND (reference sequence). Trimming took 3 bases from V and 0 from J, leaving 8 bases between them. The CDR3 totals 15 residues. As DNA, the CDR3 is TGTGCCAGTAGTATTGGCCTAGCGAACACCGGGGAGCTGTTTTTT. This gives the protein CASSIGLANTGELFF.

The V and J genes are TRBV7-2 and TRBJ1-1; perhaps TRBD1 as D (6 bases). Germline V gives CDR1 SGHTA, CDR2 FQGNSA. The CDR3 is made up of 16 amino acids. Deletions cut 1 base from V and 5 bases from J, with 17 bases between. CDR3 sequence reads: CASSLVLQGRFTEAFF. The CDR3 DNA reads TGTGCCAGCAGCTTAGTCCTACAGGGACGGTTTACTGAAGCTTTCTTT.

The V call is TRBV3-1 (or the pseudogene TRBV3-2), the J call TRBJ2-7; 10 nucleotides align to TRBD2. V lost 5 bases, J lost 2 bases, and 3 bases stayed unmatched. CDR3 length: 14 residues. CDR1 and CDR2 from the germline V gene are LGHDT and YNNKEL (reference sequence). CDR3 sequence reads: CASSSSGGTYEQYF. The CDR3 nucleotides are TGTGCCAGCAGCTCTAGCGGGGGAACCTACGAGCAGTACTTC.

V and J are TRBV11-2 and TRBJ1-1, with D unresolved. V was trimmed by 3 bases and J by 2 bases, leaving 13 bases between them. The germline gives CDR1 SGHAT, CDR2 FQNNGV. The CDR3 spans 15 residues. CDR3 nucleotide sequence: TGTGCCAGCAGCTTGGTCGGAGTGGGTAACACTGAAGCTTTCTTT. Its protein product is CASSLVGVGNTEAFF.

With regard to this clone: Other DNA sequences of this sample code for an identical CDR3. The chain has TRBV5-1 and TRBJ2-7; D not certain. Germline V gives CDR1 SGHRS, CDR2 YFSETQ. Trimming removed 0 bases from V and 2 bases from J, with 9 bases in between. The CDR3 extends over 14 amino acids. The CDR3 DNA is TGCGCCAGCAGCTTGGACGGGTTACCCTACGAGCAGTACTTC. Amino acids: CASSLDGLPYEQYF.

The chain combines TRBV19 with TRBJ2-5; maybe TRBD1 (7 bases). Germline CDR1 LNHDA, CDR2 SQIVND (reference sequence). CDR3 length: 13 residues. V shed 5 bases and J shed 4 bases, with 11 bases lying between them. This CDR3 reads CASSWQGGETQYF. CDR3 bases: TGTGCCAGTAGTTGGCAGGGGGGAGAGACCCAGTACTTC.

The genes are TRBV20-1 and TRBJ1-2, with D possibly matching TRBD1 (5 bases). The germline V gene encodes CDR1 DFQATT and CDR2 SNEGSKA (reference sequence). The CDR3 totals 11 residues. V lost 4 bases to trimming and J lost 13 bases, with 16 bases between them. The CDR3 spells CSATRARAGTF. The CDR3 DNA sequence: TGCAGTGCTACCAGGGCCCGAGCGGGCACCTTC.

CDR3 DNA sequence: TGTGCCAGCAGTAGTAGGACAGGGGGCCCGGTAGATACGCAGTATTTT. Amino acids: CASSSRTGGPVDTQYF. The chain links TRBV2 to TRBJ2-3, with 11 nucleotides matching TRBD1. CDR1 is SNHLY, CDR2 FYNNEI, per germline. CDR3 length equals 16 residues. Losses at the gene ends were 5 bases for V and 5 bases for J; bases not matched to a gene: 9.

This chain links TRBV5-4 with TRBJ1-1; TRBD1 matches at 8 bases. V trimming: 5 bases; J trimming: 5 bases; junction bases outside the gene matches: 11. Germline assignment: CDR1 SGHNT and CDR2 YYREEE (reference sequence). The CDR3 extends over 15 amino acids. The CDR3 spells CASSLAQGAGTEAFF. The CDR3 bases are TGTGCCAGCAGTTTAGCGCAGGGGGCGGGGACTGAAGCTTTCTTT.

The chain joins TRBV7-2 to TRBJ2-7, with D possibly being TRBD1 (5 bases). Looked up from germline, CDR1 is SGHTA and CDR2 is FQGNSA. Trimming left V 1 base short and J 7 bases short, with 17 bases between. The CDR3 contains 15 residues. The CDR3 DNA follows: TGTGCCAGCAGCTTAGGAAAGGGGCCGCAGGGAGAGCAGTACTTC. Translation: CASSLGKGPQGEQYF.

This clone occurred once. This chain joins TRBV28 and TRBJ1-4; 9 nucleotides match TRBD1. Losses at the gene ends were 6 bases for V and 5 bases for J; bases not matched to a gene: 4. This CDR3 comprises 14 residues. CDR1 and CDR2 (germline): MDHEN, SYDVKM. The CDR3 DNA is TGTGCCAGCAGGAGGACAGGGGTGAATGAAAAACTGTTTTTT. Translated: CASRRTGVNEKLFF.

On this clone: Other DNA sequences in the same sample also yield this CDR3. This chain connects TRBV6-2 or TRBV6-3 to TRBJ2-7, with TRBD2 matching 9 bases. Per the germline V gene, CDR1 is MNHEY and CDR2 is SVGEGT. J gave up 4 bases and V 4 bases, and 5 bases lay outside the gene matches. The CDR3 extends over 14 amino acids. CDR3 sequence (DNA): TGTGCCAGCAGTTCTTTAGCGGGAGCGTACGAGCAGTACTTC. Translated, it gives CASSSLAGAYEQYF.

The J gene is TRBJ1-5, the V gene TRBV2; the D is unclear. Germline assignment: CDR1 SNHLY and CDR2 FYNNEI. The CDR3 covers 15 residues. Trimming shortened V by 4 bases and J by 3 bases, and 13 bases separated the two germline ends. This CDR3 reads CASSAGRLNNQPQHF. The CDR3 bases are TGTGCCAGCAGTGCAGGCAGATTAAACAATCAGCCCCAGCATTTT.

J is TRBJ2-3 and V is TRBV5-1, with 7 bases identical to TRBD1. The CDR3 extends over 13 amino acids. V was clipped by 4 bases and J by 6 bases; unmatched bases: 5. Germline V gene sequence: CDR1 SGHRS, CDR2 YFSETQ. The CDR3 spells CASSDTGVDTQYF. In DNA, the CDR3 is TGCGCCAGCAGCGATACAGGGGTTGATACGCAGTATTTT.

The chain recombines TRBV28 with TRBJ1-1; D gene uncertain. Per the germline V gene, CDR1 is MDHEN and CDR2 is SYDVKM. The V end was cut by 6 bases, the J end by 4 bases, with 18 bases between. This CDR3 region has 15 residues. The CDR3 here is CASSLSRRATTEAFF. The CDR3 nucleotides are TGTGCCAGCAGCCTAAGCCGGAGAGCCACCACTGAAGCTTTCTTT.

In this sample, this clone turned up once. The gene calls are TRBV5-4 and TRBJ2-4, with TRBD2 as a possible D gene (6 bases). Trimming took off 2 bases at V and 9 bases at J, with 18 bases between the two ends. This CDR3 is 15 amino acids long. Looked up from germline, CDR1 is SGHNT and CDR2 is YYREEE (reference sequence). The CDR3: CASSLGRTTPGIQYF. CDR3 sequence (DNA): TGTGCCAGCAGCTTAGGACGGACTACCCCAGGCATTCAGTACTTC.